This entry concerns a single T cell receptor (beta chain). The record originates from a study of blood T cell repertoires in COVID-19. Turning to the study itself: Italy, Spain and the United States were the sources of the convalescent and acute COVID-19 samples. PBMCs, B-cell-depleted T cells, or T cells provided the cDNA or gDNA that made up the material.

Authors' analysis steps: Estimated nucleated cell counts came from reference gene primer amplification. TCRdb keeps only in-frame clones here, not all; method: immunoSEQ multiplex PCR. For V, J and clone size, that table is used; D and trimming come from the DNA. The repertoire has around 130,000 clones, around three quarters of them found once; the top ten carry under 14%. The germline gives CDR1 MGHRA, CDR2 YSYEKL. V was shortened by 0 bases and J by 3 bases, with 5 bases between the two germline ends. CDR3 length: 13 amino acids. This receptor was obtained from a human donor in a cohort sampled during active COVID-19. The chain combines TRBV4-1 with TRBJ1-1; D is unresolved. The sequenced sample was peripheral blood. The CDR3 DNA is TGCGCCAGCAGCCAAGAGGAGGACACTGAAGCTTTCTTT. Amino acids: CASSQEEDTEAFF.